A selection of T cell receptor beta chains follows, all from one sample in a study of T cell clones after liver transplantation. Libraries were prepared by immunoSEQ multiplex PCR; TCRdb keeps only in-frame clonotypes and omits some of them. This sample yields tens of thousands of clones, of which about 70% are seen a single time; about 15% belongs to the top ten. The starting material was CD4+ T cells from blood, obtained before liver transplant. The receptors come from a human donor who received a liver transplant. The CDR3 runs from the conserved cysteine through the conserved F or W. D genes are given only for firm matches. Some rows mark clone size as missing; the rest say once, few, many or name a class of expanded clone.

D: NA; length: 15; J: TRBJ1-1; V: TRBV15; size: NA; CDR3: CATSRDSPTGTEAFF; DNA: TGTGCCACCAGCAGAGATTCCCCCACCGGGACTGAAGCTTTCTTT
D: NA; length: 12; J: TRBJ1-2; V: TRBV6-1; size: NA; CDR3: CASSVQEGRHTF; DNA: TGTGCCAGCAGTGTCCAAGAAGGGAGACACACCTTC
D: NA; length: 16; J: TRBJ1-2; V: TRBV5-1; size: NA; CDR3: CASSLAGFPLIGGYTF; DNA: TGCGCCAGCAGCTTGGCAGGGTTCCCCCTAATCGGTGGCTACACCTTC
D: NA; length: 14; J: TRBJ1-1; V: TRBV5-1; size: NA; CDR3: CASRFVGGDTEAFF; DNA: TGCGCCAGCAGATTCGTGGGGGGGGACACTGAAGCTTTCTTT
D: TRBD1; length: 19; J: TRBJ1-4; V: TRBV4-2; size: NA; CDR3: CASSRGRVGTETTNEKLFF; DNA: TGTGCCAGCAGCCGAGGCCGGGTCGGGACAGAAACAACTAATGAAAAACTGTTTTTT
D: TRBD1; length: 16; J: TRBJ2-3; V: TRBV30; size: NA; CDR3: CAWSGIRQGMTDTQYF; DNA: TGTGCCTGGAGTGGAATCCGACAGGGAATGACAGATACGCAGTATTTT
D: TRBD1; length: 16; J: TRBJ2-5; V: TRBV18; size: few; CDR3: CASSPPWQGARETQYF; DNA: TGTGCCAGCTCACCACCGTGGCAGGGGGCGAGGGAGACCCAGTACTTC
D: NA; length: 15; J: TRBJ2-2; V: TRBV21-1; size: many; CDR3: CASSKPQEYTGELFF; DNA: TGTGCCAGCAGCAAACCCCAGGAATACACCGGGGAGCTGTTTTTT
D: TRBD1; length: 14; J: TRBJ1-4; V: TRBV29-1; size: NA; CDR3: CSVAPGTAIEKLFF; DNA: TGCAGCGTTGCCCCCGGGACAGCAATTGAAAAACTGTTTTTT
D: NA; length: 14; J: TRBJ1-5; V: TRBV28; size: NA; CDR3: CASRQIRPGQPQHF; DNA: TGTGCCAGCAGGCAGATCCGCCCGGGGCAGCCCCAGCATTTT
D: NA; length: 15; J: TRBJ1-3; V: TRBV18; size: NA; CDR3: CASSPGDYSGNTIYF; DNA: TGTGCCAGCTCACCAGGGGACTACTCTGGAAACACCATATATTTT
D: TRBD2; length: 16; J: TRBJ2-7; V: TRBV7-2; size: NA; CDR3: CASSLVGGGLSYEQYF; DNA: TGTGCCAGCAGCTTAGTTGGCGGGGGGCTCTCCTACGAGCAGTACTTC
D: NA; length: 14; J: TRBJ1-3; V: TRBV6-4; size: once; CDR3: CASIRQVTGNTIYF; DNA: TGTGCCAGCATCCGACAAGTAACAGGAAACACCATATATTTT
D: NA; length: 21; J: TRBJ2-3; V: TRBV4-1; size: NA; CDR3: CASSQESPRGLYSILTDTQYF; DNA: TGCGCCAGCAGCCAAGAGTCCCCGCGGGGGCTTTATTCGATCCTCACAGATACGCAGTATTTT
D: TRBD1; length: 15; J: TRBJ2-3; V: TRBV18; size: NA; CDR3: CASTMGTGGRDTQYF; DNA: TGTGCCAGCACCATGGGGACAGGGGGCAGAGATACGCAGTATTTT
D: TRBD2; length: 14; J: TRBJ2-1; V: TRBV25-1; size: once; CDR3: CASSDRLAGDEQFF; DNA: TGTGCCAGCAGTGATAGACTAGCCGGGGATGAGCAGTTCTTC
D: TRBD1; length: 15; J: TRBJ1-5; V: TRBV7-6; size: many; CDR3: CASSFGTGSNQPQHF; DNA: TGTGCCAGCAGCTTCGGGACAGGGAGCAATCAGCCCCAGCATTTT
D: TRBD2; length: 13; J: TRBJ2-5; V: TRBV2; size: once; CDR3: CASMGGSQETQYF; DNA: TGTGCCAGCATGGGAGGGTCCCAAGAGACCCAGTACTTC
D: TRBD1; length: 17; J: TRBJ1-5; V: TRBV27; size: NA; CDR3: CASSPSRDRGNNQPQHF; DNA: TGTGCCAGCAGCCCTAGCCGGGACAGGGGGAACAATCAGCCCCAGCATTTT
D: NA; length: 14; J: TRBJ1-4; V: TRBV6-5; size: NA; CDR3: CASRLDRSNEKLFF; DNA: TGTGCCAGCAGACTTGACAGGTCTAATGAAAAACTGTTTTTT
D: NA; length: 14; J: TRBJ1-2; V: TRBV10-1; size: NA; CDR3: CASKLSDTWNGYTF; DNA: TGCGCCAGCAAACTGTCGGACACTTGGAATGGCTACACCTTC
D: NA; length: 17; J: TRBJ1-2; V: TRBV4-1; size: once; CDR3: CASSQDNGALGSYGYTF; DNA: TGCGCCAGCAGCCAAGATAACGGAGCCCTTGGGTCCTATGGCTACACCTTC
D: NA; length: 13; J: TRBJ1-6; V: TRBV29-1; size: NA; CDR3: CSVAQSRDSPLHF; DNA: TGCAGCGTTGCGCAGTCTAGAGATTCACCCCTCCACTTT
D: NA; length: 14; J: TRBJ1-1; V: TRBV7-3; size: many; CDR3: CASSLRREHTEAFF; DNA: TGTGCCAGCAGCTTACGGCGGGAACACACTGAAGCTTTCTTT
D: NA; length: 13; J: TRBJ2-1; V: TRBV19; size: NA; CDR3: CASSPGRYNEQFF; DNA: TGTGCCAGTAGTCCAGGGAGGTACAATGAGCAGTTCTTC
D: NA; length: 12; J: TRBJ1-6; V: TRBV27; size: few; CDR3: CASTSGQAPLHF; DNA: TGTGCCAGCACCTCCGGTCAAGCGCCCCTCCACTTT
D: TRBD1; length: 15; J: TRBJ1-2; V: TRBV19; size: once; CDR3: CASSDRGRLGYGYTF; DNA: TGTGCCAGTAGCGACAGGGGACGCCTTGGATATGGCTACACCTTC
D: NA; length: 18; J: TRBJ1-3; V: TRBV5-1; size: NA; CDR3: CASSPSPRQELSGNTIYF; DNA: TGCGCCAGCAGCCCTAGCCCGCGTCAAGAACTTTCTGGAAACACCATATATTTT
D: TRBD1; length: 15; J: TRBJ2-7; V: TRBV19; size: NA; CDR3: CASSRQGWSSYEQYF; DNA: TGTGCCAGTAGTCGACAGGGATGGAGCTCCTACGAGCAGTACTTC
D: NA; length: 16; J: TRBJ1-4; V: TRBV6-1; size: NA; CDR3: CASSEMEGATNEKLFF; DNA: TGTGCCAGCAGTGAAATGGAGGGTGCAACTAATGAAAAACTGTTTTTT
D: TRBD1; length: 15; J: TRBJ2-3; V: TRBV6-4; size: many; CDR3: CASSSGTGAGNTQYF; DNA: TGTGCCAGCAGTTCCGGGACAGGGGCTGGGAATACGCAGTATTTT
D: NA; length: 15; J: TRBJ1-1; V: TRBV11-2; size: NA; CDR3: CASSFPQGLNTEAFF; DNA: TGTGCCAGCAGCTTCCCACAGGGTTTGAACACTGAAGCTTTCTTT
D: NA; length: 14; J: TRBJ2-7; V: TRBV6-6; size: NA; CDR3: CASSLTESSYEQYF; DNA: TGTGCCAGCAGTCTGACGGAGAGCTCCTACGAGCAGTACTTC
D: TRBD1; length: 13; J: TRBJ1-2; V: TRBV10-2; size: NA; CDR3: CASSAGQGYGYTF; DNA: TGCGCCAGCAGTGCGGGACAGGGTTACGGCTACACCTTC
D: NA; length: 13; J: TRBJ1-1; V: TRBV9; size: NA; CDR3: CASSGSMNTEAFF; DNA: TGTGCCAGCAGCGGTTCTATGAACACTGAAGCTTTCTTT
D: NA; length: 17; J: TRBJ2-3; V: TRBV10-3; size: NA; CDR3: CAISESRWRTGGDTQYF; DNA: TGTGCCATCAGTGAGTCCCGGTGGAGGACCGGAGGAGATACGCAGTATTTT
D: NA; length: 14; J: TRBJ2-3; V: TRBV2; size: NA; CDR3: CASSSLRGADTQYF; DNA: TGTGCCAGCAGTTCCCTCAGGGGGGCAGATACGCAGTATTTT
D: TRBD1; length: 13; J: TRBJ1-3; V: TRBV29-1; size: NA; CDR3: CSVETQGGNTIYF; DNA: TGCAGCGTTGAAACACAGGGGGGAAACACCATATATTTT
D: NA; length: 13; J: TRBJ1-5; V: TRBV19; size: once; CDR3: CASSVRLDQPQHF; DNA: TGTGCCAGTAGTGTTCGACTCGATCAGCCCCAGCATTTT
D: TRBD1; length: 14; J: TRBJ1-4; V: TRBV15; size: few; CDR3: CATSWDRGSEKLFF; DNA: TGTGCCACCAGCTGGGACAGGGGCTCTGAAAAACTGTTTTTT
D: NA; length: 11; J: TRBJ2-1; V: TRBV2; size: NA; CDR3: CASRDFNEQFF; DNA: TGTGCCAGCCGGGATTTCAATGAGCAGTTCTTC
D: NA; length: 14; J: TRBJ2-2; V: TRBV5-1; size: many; CDR3: CASSPSTATGELFF; DNA: TGCGCCAGCAGCCCTTCGACAGCCACCGGGGAGCTGTTTTTT
D: NA; length: 16; J: TRBJ1-6; V: TRBV4-1; size: NA; CDR3: CASSQVETLYNSPLHF; DNA: TGCGCCAGCAGCCAAGTAGAGACATTGTATAATTCACCCCTCCACTTT
D: NA; length: 14; J: TRBJ1-1; V: TRBV27; size: once; CDR3: CASSLDGGGTEAFF; DNA: TGTGCCAGCAGCTTAGACGGAGGTGGAACTGAAGCTTTCTTT
D: NA; length: 15; J: TRBJ1-3; V: TRBV4-2; size: NA; CDR3: CASSPSEGDGNTIYF; DNA: TGTGCCAGCAGTCCCAGTGAGGGAGATGGAAACACCATATATTTT
D: TRBD2; length: 13; J: TRBJ2-5; V: TRBV2; size: NA; CDR3: CASRPGGVGTQYF; DNA: TGTGCCAGCAGGCCCGGGGGGGTCGGGACCCAGTACTTC
D: NA; length: 15; J: TRBJ1-1; V: TRBV5-6; size: NA; CDR3: CASSSLREGNTEAFF; DNA: TGTGCCAGCAGCTCGCTCAGAGAGGGGAACACTGAAGCTTTCTTT
D: TRBD2; length: 22; J: TRBJ2-1; V: TRBV19; size: NA; CDR3: CASSIGLTGGGLAGPTGNEQFF; DNA: TGTGCCAGTAGTATAGGTCTGACAGGGGGAGGACTAGCGGGACCCACCGGCAATGAGCAGTTCTTC
D: TRBD1; length: 17; J: TRBJ1-1; V: TRBV18; size: NA; CDR3: CASSDRRQGAIGTEAFF; DNA: TGTGCCAGCTCAGACCGTAGGCAGGGGGCCATCGGCACTGAAGCTTTCTTT
D: TRBD2; length: 16; J: TRBJ2-4; V: TRBV7-8; size: few; CDR3: CASSPRTSGGYNIQYF; DNA: TGTGCCAGCAGCCCTAGGACTAGCGGAGGGTACAACATTCAGTACTTC
D: NA; length: 12; J: TRBJ2-7; V: TRBV2; size: NA; CDR3: CASSSVSYEQYF; DNA: TGTGCCAGCAGTTCGGTCTCCTACGAGCAGTACTTC
D: NA; length: 14; J: TRBJ1-6; V: TRBV6-6; size: NA; CDR3: CASREGHGNSPLHF; DNA: TGTGCCAGCCGGGAGGGACATGGGAATTCACCCCTCCACTTT
D: TRBD2; length: 17; J: TRBJ2-1; V: TRBV4-1; size: once; CDR3: CASSHGGDPSSYNEQFF; DNA: TGCGCCAGCAGCCATGGGGGGGACCCGAGCTCCTACAATGAGCAGTTCTTC